This entry features one T cell receptor beta chain sequence. Its target is unknown. This sample was taken from a study of early T cells in non-severe SARS-CoV-2 infection. Each single cDNA molecule received a unique molecular identifier. TCRdb used MiXCR to reprocess the 5' RACE reads, holding one entry per CDR3 protein. The sample lists 30,000 to 45,000 distinct CDR3 sequences, over 3.5% occurring once. General study points: There was a bias toward anti-spike CD8 responses in VDJdb matching, which missed private and CD4 specificities.

Looked up from germline, CDR1 is SQVTM and CDR2 is ANQGSEA. CDR3 length: 14 residues. V lost 7 bases to trimming and J lost 4 bases; unmatched junction nucleotides: 7. Sequences were obtained from whole blood. The source is an adult who was a healthcare worker with PCR-confirmed SARS-CoV-2 infection or an uninfected control (not recorded which). The chain joins TRBV29-1 to TRBJ2-3, with 11 bases aligning to TRBD2. DNA for the CDR3: TGCAGCGGGGAACTAGCGGGAGTGCCAGATACGCAGTATTTT. It is translated as CSGELAGVPDTQYF.